This paragraph covers one T cell receptor (beta chain) sequence. Its antigen is still unknown. This entry comes from a study of blood T cells in healthy people across ages. Notes on the study in general: Unsorted PBMC material precluded a definitive naive versus antigen-experienced comparison.

It was with a sample-barcoded 5' primer and a J-beta primer mix that a second PCR of roughly 7 to 12 cycles was run. TCRdb independently ran MiXCR on the 5' RACE reads; one entry per CDR3 protein. The sample consists of fewer than 650,000 distinct CDR3 sequences, around 27% of them appearing once. The study drew donors from healthy Caucasian individuals in Russia aged about 6 to 90. The V gene end was trimmed by 6 bases and the J gene end by 1 base; junction bases not matched to a gene: 14. CDR1 and CDR2 from the germline V gene are KGHDR and SFDVKD. The CDR3 consists of 18 residues. The same data also went into a second study, on T cells of mothers and their children. That report notes: Donors were a few healthy Caucasian mothers and their six children. M1S, a second-PCR primer, added sample barcodes and 2-4 random nucleotides.

This sequence originates from a boy younger than 10 in good health. Sequenced material: blood. V gene TRBV24-1 combines with J gene TRBJ2-1, with 7 nucleotides matching TRBD1. The CDR3 sequence: CATSLGGGGKGSYNEQFF. CDR3 in DNA: TGTGCCACCAGTTTAGGGGGCGGTGGCAAGGGATCCTACAATGAGCAGTTCTTC.